A selection of T cell receptor beta chains follows, all from one sample in a study of T cell responses to AZD1222 COVID-19 vaccine. The data were produced by immunoSEQ multiplex PCR, yet TCRdb's version contains in-frame clones alone and is incomplete. The sample has around 110,000 clones, about 92% seen once. Sequencing used peripheral blood, obtained 28 days after the second AZD1222 dose. The receptor set was obtained from an adult who received the AZD1222 COVID-19 vaccine. CDR3s include the opening cysteine and the closing phenylalanine or tryptophan.

TRBV3-1/TRBV3-2,16,CASSLANSYTYTEAFF
TRBV6-5,15,CASSWTGGEPDTQYF
TRBV6-1,14,CASSELPMAYGYTF
TRBV3-1/TRBV3-2,15,CASSQLAGGYNEQFF
TRBV6-5,14,CASTGASGQETQYF
TRBV4-1,16,CASSQERSSSYNEQFF
TRBV7-2,15,CASTLNRAAGNTIYF
TRBV6-5,15,CASSYSGGWNYGYTF
TRBV2,17,CARTGLAGATPKNEQFF
TRBV2,11,CASSDPYEQYF
TRBV27,14,CARRPPGGAYEQYF
TRBV3-1/TRBV3-2,18,CASSQEARQSAPADTQYF
TRBV4-1,15,CASSQGQVNSGEQYF
TRBV19,15,CASSIGLAGTYEQYF
TRBV6-2/TRBV6-3,11,CASSLRSGYTF
TRBV5-1,15,CASSSGGGSGNTIYF
TRBV2,11,CASSPAYEQYF
TRBV7-8,13,CASSLGENSPLHF
TRBV4-1,20,CASSQGPGLAGGRSTDTQYF
TRBV7-2,16,CASTLGGLGKATEAFF
TRBV10-1,14,CASSDREDDNEQFF
TRBV7-2,15,CASSFRGSTNEKLFF
TRBV5-8,14,CASSGTGGWETQYF
TRBV12-3/TRBV12-4,13,CASSLVTPYEQYF
TRBV15,14,CATSVRDRRFGQYF
TRBV27,14,CASQGSGRAYEQYF
TRBV18,13,CASSPPPGNTIYF
TRBV7-2,13,CASSEQVPGGYTF
TRBV30,14,CAWSEGLRRGKLFF
TRBV6-6,17,CASSPTPGPRYNSPLHF
TRBV2,14,CASSPGLTPYEQYF
TRBV19,14,CASSIVLNNYEQYF
TRBV7-9,14,CASSLGWGDNEQCF
TRBV7-9,13,CASSLEVRGGYTF
TRBV7-9,16,CASSPTSGGAYNEQFF
TRBV5-1,15,CASSFGDRSSYEQYF
TRBV10-3,13,CAISGGGNEKLFF
TRBV6-1,18,CASSVKGANLNGANVLTF
TRBV4-1,15,CASSQADTGRQPQHF
TRBV18,18,CASSPSASGLNGYNEQFF
TRBV27,14,CASSTLSSGNTIYF
TRBV28,15,CASSLWTGSNSPLHF
TRBV7-8,16,CASSIWRDRGRNTIYF
TRBV5-1,15,CASSFTRSSTDTQYF
TRBV29-1,13,CSVETGDNYGYTF
TRBV2,15,CASSEVGSGGNTIYF